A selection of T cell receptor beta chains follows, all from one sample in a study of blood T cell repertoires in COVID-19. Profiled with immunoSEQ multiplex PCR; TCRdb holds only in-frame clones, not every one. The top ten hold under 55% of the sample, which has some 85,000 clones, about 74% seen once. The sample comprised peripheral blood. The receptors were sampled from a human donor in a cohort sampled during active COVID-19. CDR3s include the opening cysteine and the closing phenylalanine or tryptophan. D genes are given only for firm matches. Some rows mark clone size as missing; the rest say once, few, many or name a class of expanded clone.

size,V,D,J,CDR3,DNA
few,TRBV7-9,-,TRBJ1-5,CASSLDSQPQHF,TGTGCCAGCAGCTTAGACAGTCAGCCCCAGCATTTT
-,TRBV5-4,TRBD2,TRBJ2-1,CASSLGGSGGYIEQFF,TGTGCCAGCAGCTTAGGTGGGAGCGGGGGCTACATCGAGCAGTTCTTC
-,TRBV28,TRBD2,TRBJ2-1,CASSSGLYNEQFF,TGTGCCAGTAGTAGCGGGTTATACAATGAGCAGTTCTTC
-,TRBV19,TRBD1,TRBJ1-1,CASSSRGQGFSEAFF,TGTGCCAGTAGTAGTCGTGGACAGGGGTTCTCTGAAGCTTTCTTT
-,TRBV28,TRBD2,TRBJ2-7,CASSPLPGGTYEQYF,TGTGCCAGCAGTCCACTCCCGGGAGGAACCTACGAGCAGTACTTC
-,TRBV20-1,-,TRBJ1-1,CSASRVVLAGTEAFF,TGCAGTGCGAGTCGGGTCGTGCTGGCAGGGACTGAAGCTTTCTTT
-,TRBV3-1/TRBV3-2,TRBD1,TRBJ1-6,CASSPDRGRGGNSPLHF,TGTGCCAGCAGCCCCGACAGGGGCCGGGGCGGTAATTCACCCCTCCACTTT
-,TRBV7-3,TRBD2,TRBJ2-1,CASSLTGLAGSYNEQFF,TGTGCCAGCAGCTTAACGGGACTAGCGGGCTCCTACAATGAGCAGTTCTTC
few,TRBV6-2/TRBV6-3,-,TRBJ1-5,CASSWRDGTYQPQHF,TGTGCCAGCAGTTGGCGGGACGGAACCTATCAGCCCCAGCATTTT
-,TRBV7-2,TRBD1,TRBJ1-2,CASSFRGPYYGYTF,TGTGCCAGCAGCTTCAGGGGGCCATACTATGGCTACACCTTC
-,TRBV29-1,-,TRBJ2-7,CSVDFRGDEQYF,TGCAGCGTTGATTTCAGGGGGGACGAGCAGTACTTC
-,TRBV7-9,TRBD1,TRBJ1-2,CASSLEGTGNRGYTF,TGTGCCAGCAGCTTAGAGGGGACAGGGAATCGGGGCTACACCTTC
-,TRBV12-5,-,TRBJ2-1,CASAMGRNEQFF,TGTGCTAGTGCCATGGGGAGGAATGAGCAGTTCTTC
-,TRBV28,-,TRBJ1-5,CATPAVGGNQPQHF,TGTGCCACCCCAGCAGTTGGAGGCAATCAGCCCCAGCATTTT
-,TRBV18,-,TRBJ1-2,CASSPGTESGTYGYTF,TGTGCCAGCTCACCAGGGACGGAGTCTGGGACATATGGCTACACCTTC
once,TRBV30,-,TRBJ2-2,CAWSVQGGTGELFF,TGTGCCTGGAGTGTACAGGGAGGGACCGGGGAGCTGTTTTTT
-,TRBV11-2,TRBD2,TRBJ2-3,CASSTTSGSAPDTQYF,TGTGCCAGCAGCACGACTAGCGGGAGTGCCCCAGATACGCAGTATTTT
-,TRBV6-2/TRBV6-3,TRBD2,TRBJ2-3,CASRPIGLAGLRDTQYF,TGTGCCAGCAGACCTATCGGACTAGCGGGTCTTAGAGATACGCAGTATTTT
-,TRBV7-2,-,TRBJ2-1,CASRIGTSNRNEQFF,TGTGCCAGCAGGATAGGGACTTCCAATCGCAATGAGCAGTTCTTC
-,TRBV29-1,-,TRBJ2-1,CSVVRRVDEQFF,TGCAGCGTTGTCCGCAGGGTCGATGAGCAGTTCTTC
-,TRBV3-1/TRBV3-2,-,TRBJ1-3,CASSQGWECSF,TGTGCCAGCAGCCAAGGGTGGGAGTGTAGTTTT
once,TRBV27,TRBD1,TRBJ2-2,CASSLNYDRVWTGELFF,TGTGCCAGCAGCCTAAACTATGACAGGGTTTGGACCGGGGAGCTGTTTTTT
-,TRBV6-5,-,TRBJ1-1,CASERGTEAFF,TGTGCCAGCGAGCGGGGAACTGAAGCTTTCTTT
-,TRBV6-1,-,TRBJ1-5,CASSDRLNQPQHF,TGTGCCAGCAGTGACAGGCTAAATCAGCCCCAGCATTTT
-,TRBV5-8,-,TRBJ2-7,CASSLKGGTIAYEQYF,TGTGCCAGCAGCTTGAAAGGAGGGACGATTGCCTACGAGCAGTACTTC
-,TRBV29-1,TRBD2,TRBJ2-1,CSVPAPSGRYNEQFF,TGCAGCGTTCCCGCCCCTAGCGGACGGTACAATGAGCAGTTCTTC
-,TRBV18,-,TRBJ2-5,CASSPYQETQYF,TGTGCCAGCTCCCCGTACCAAGAGACCCAGTACTTC
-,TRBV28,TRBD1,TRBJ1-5,CASGGRQGIQPQHF,TGTGCCAGCGGGGGGAGACAGGGCATTCAGCCCCAGCATTTT
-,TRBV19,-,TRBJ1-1,CASTEGRAVNTEAFF,TGTGCCAGTACGGAAGGGAGAGCGGTGAACACTGAAGCTTTCTTT
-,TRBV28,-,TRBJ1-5,CASIPLPLTGNQPQHF,TGTGCCAGCATCCCTCTTCCCCTTACTGGCAATCAGCCCCAGCATTTT
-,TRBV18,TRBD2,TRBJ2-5,CASSPRAGAETQYF,TGTGCCAGCTCACCAAGAGCGGGAGCGGAGACCCAGTACTTC
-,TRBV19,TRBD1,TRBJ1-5,CASSRGTGGSNQPQHF,TGTGCCAGTAGTAGAGGGACAGGGGGTTCCAATCAGCCCCAGCATTTT
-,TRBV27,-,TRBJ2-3,CASSLVVSGLKQYF,TGTGCCAGCAGTTTGGTGGTATCAGGACTTAAGCAGTATTTT
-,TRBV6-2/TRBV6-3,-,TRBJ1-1,CASSYPGGAEAFF,TGTGCCAGCAGTTACCCCGGGGGGGCTGAAGCTTTCTTT
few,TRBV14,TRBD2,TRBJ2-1,CASSHERGDRDEQFF,TGTGCCAGCAGCCACGAACGGGGGGATCGCGATGAGCAGTTCTTC
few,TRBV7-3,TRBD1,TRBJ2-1,CASSLGGTGGLSEQFF,TGTGCCAGCAGCTTAGGTGGGACAGGGGGTTTAAGTGAGCAGTTCTTC
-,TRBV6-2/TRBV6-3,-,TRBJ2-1,CASSSPRSRNEQFF,TGTGCCAGCAGTTCCCCTCGGTCCAGGAATGAGCAGTTCTTC
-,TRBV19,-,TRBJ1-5,CASSLRTAHSNQPQHF,TGTGCCAGTAGTCTCCGGACAGCGCATAGCAATCAGCCCCAGCATTTT
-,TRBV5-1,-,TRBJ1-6,CASSPGQNNSPLHF,TGCGCCAGCAGCCCCGGACAGAATAATTCACCCCTCCACTTT
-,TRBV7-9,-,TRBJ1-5,CASSDDSSNQPQHF,TGTGCCAGCAGCGACGACAGCAGCAATCAGCCCCAGCATTTT
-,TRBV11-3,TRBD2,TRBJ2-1,CASSSGLAGLQEQFF,TGTGCCAGCAGTTCCGGACTAGCGGGGTTACAGGAGCAGTTCTTC
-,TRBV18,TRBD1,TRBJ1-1,CASSSMTGSMNTEAFF,TGTGCCAGCTCATCGATGACAGGGAGCATGAACACTGAAGCTTTCTTT
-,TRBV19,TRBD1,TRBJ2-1,CASSILDRNEQFF,TGTGCCAGTAGTATATTGGACAGGAATGAGCAGTTCTTC
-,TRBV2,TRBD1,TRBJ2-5,CASTADRELTQYF,TGTGCCAGCACCGCCGACAGGGAGTTGACCCAGTACTTC
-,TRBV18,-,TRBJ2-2,CASSPQSRTTNTGELFF,TGTGCCAGCTCACCGCAAAGTCGGACAACGAACACCGGGGAGCTGTTTTTT
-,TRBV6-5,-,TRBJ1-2,CASSSGQRRKGYTF,TGTGCCAGCAGTTCGGGACAACGAAGGAAAGGCTACACCTTC
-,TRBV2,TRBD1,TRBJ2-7,CASRPGQSTGSYEQYF,TGTGCCAGCAGACCGGGACAGTCCACCGGCTCCTACGAGCAGTACTTC
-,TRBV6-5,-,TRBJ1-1,CASSYVQGPAFF,TGTGCCAGCAGTTACGTGCAGGGCCCAGCTTTCTTT
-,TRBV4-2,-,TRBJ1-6,CASSQVDSGNSPLHF,TGTGCCAGCAGCCAAGTCGATAGCGGTAATTCACCCCTCCACTTT
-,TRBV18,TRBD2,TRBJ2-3,CASSLETSGTTDTQYF,TGTGCCAGCTCACTCGAGACTAGCGGAACAACAGATACGCAGTATTTT
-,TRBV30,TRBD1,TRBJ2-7,CAWSNPTGISYEQYF,TGTGCCTGGAGTAACCCGACAGGGATCTCCTACGAGCAGTACTTC
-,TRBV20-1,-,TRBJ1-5,CSARTGEPQHF,TGCAGTGCTAGAACAGGCGAGCCCCAGCATTTT
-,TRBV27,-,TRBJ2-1,CASNARYNEQFF,TGTGCCAGCAATGCGCGCTACAATGAGCAGTTCTTC